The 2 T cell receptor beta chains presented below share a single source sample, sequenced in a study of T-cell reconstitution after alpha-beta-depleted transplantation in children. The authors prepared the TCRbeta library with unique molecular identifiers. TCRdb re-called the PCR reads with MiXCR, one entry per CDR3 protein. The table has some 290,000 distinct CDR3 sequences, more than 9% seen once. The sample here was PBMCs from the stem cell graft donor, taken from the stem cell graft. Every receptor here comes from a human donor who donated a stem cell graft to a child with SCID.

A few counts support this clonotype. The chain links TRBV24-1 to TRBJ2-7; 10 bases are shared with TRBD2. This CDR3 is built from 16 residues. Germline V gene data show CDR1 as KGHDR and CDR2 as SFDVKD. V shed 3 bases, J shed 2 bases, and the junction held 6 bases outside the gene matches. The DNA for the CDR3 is TGTGCCACCAGTGATCCCCCAGCGGGGGGGACCTACGAGCAGTACTTC. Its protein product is CATSDPPAGGTYEQYF.

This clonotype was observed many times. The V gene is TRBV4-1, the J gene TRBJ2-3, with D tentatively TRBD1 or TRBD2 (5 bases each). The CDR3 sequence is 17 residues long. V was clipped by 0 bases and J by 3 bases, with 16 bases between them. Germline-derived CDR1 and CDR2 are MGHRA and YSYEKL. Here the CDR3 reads CASSQDWGTRGTDTQYF. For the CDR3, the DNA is TGCGCCAGCAGCCAAGATTGGGGGACCAGAGGGACAGATACGCAGTATTTT.